This T cell receptor beta chain was sequenced for a study of T cell responses to AZD1222 COVID-19 vaccine. The overall study: Timing groups of about 4 and about 12 weeks for second doses were pooled. Regarding the study as a whole: Donors were mostly white British, more females; clonal diversity possibly underestimated. Close to half of all spike-specific TCRs reportedly target regions of the variants that are unmutated. Baseline seropositivity characterized only six AZD1222 recipients.

Sequencing used immunoSEQ multiplex PCR; TCRdb keeps in-frame clones, though not all of them. This sample has 120,000 or so clones; around 90% occur once, and the top ten carry around 1.5%. Comment on this clone: No antigen is known for it.

After removal of 6 bases from V and 9 bases from J, the junction contained 15 bases not matched to a gene. The germline CDR1 and CDR2 sequences are MNHEY and SVGEGT. The CDR3 consists of 16 residues. The chain recombines TRBV6-2 or TRBV6-3 with TRBJ2-1; 9 nucleotides match TRBD2. Sequencing used peripheral blood, obtained on day 0 of AZD1222 vaccination. The TCR comes from an adult in good health. In DNA form, the CDR3 reads TGTGCCAGCAGCACCACCCCGGGACTAGCCCCTGGTGAGCAGTTCTTC. Residues: CASSTTPGLAPGEQFF.